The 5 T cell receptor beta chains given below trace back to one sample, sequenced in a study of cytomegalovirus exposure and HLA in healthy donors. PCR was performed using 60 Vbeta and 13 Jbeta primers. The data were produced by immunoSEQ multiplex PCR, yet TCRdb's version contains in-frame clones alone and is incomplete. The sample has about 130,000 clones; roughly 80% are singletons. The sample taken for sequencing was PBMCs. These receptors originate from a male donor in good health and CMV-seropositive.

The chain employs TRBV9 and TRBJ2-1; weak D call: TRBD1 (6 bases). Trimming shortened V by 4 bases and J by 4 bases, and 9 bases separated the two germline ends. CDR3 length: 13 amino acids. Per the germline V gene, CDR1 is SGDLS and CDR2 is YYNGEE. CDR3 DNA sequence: TGTGCCAGCAGCTCGGACAGATACAATGAGCAGTTCTTC. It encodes CASSSDRYNEQFF.

For the CDR3, the DNA is TGTGCCAGCAGGGCCACTGACAGGTCCAAGCAGTACTTC. It is translated as CASRATDRSKQYF. The J gene is TRBJ2-7, the V gene TRBV6-5; D perhaps matches TRBD1 (6 bases). In germline, CDR1 is MNHEY, CDR2 SVGAGI. V was pared by 6 bases and J by 8 bases, with 17 bases between. The CDR3 extends over 13 amino acids.

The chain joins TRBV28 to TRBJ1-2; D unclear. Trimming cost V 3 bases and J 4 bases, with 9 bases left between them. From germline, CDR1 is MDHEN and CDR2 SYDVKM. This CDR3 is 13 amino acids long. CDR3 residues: CASSLAPIYGYTF. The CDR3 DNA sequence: TGTGCCAGCAGTTTGGCCCCGATCTATGGCTACACCTTC.

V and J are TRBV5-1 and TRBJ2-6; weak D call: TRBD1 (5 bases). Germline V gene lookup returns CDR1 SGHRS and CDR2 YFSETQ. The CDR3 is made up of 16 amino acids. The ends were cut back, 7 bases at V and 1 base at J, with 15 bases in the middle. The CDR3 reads CASERGPPSGANVLTF. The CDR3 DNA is TGCGCCAGCGAAAGGGGCCCCCCGTCTGGGGCCAACGTCCTGACTTTC.

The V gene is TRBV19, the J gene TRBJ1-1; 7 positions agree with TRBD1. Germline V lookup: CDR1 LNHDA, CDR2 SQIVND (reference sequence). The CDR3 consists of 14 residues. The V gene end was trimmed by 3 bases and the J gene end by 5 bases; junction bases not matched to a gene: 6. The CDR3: CASSIRTGPTEAFF. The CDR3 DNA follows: TGTGCCAGTAGTATCCGGACAGGACCGACTGAAGCTTTCTTT.